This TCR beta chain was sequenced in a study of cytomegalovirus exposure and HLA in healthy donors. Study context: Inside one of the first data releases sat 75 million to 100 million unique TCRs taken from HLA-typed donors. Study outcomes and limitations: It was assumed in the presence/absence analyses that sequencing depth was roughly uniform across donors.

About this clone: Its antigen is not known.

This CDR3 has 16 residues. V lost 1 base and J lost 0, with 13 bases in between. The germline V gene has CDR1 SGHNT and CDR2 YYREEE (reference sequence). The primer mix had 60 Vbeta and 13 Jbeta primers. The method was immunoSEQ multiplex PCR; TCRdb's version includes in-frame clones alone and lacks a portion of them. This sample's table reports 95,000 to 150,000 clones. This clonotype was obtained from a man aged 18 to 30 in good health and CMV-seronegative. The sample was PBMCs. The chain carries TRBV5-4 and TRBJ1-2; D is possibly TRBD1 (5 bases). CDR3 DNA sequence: TGTGCCAGCAGCTTGTCTTTGGGGGGAGCTAACTATGGCTACACCTTC. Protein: CASSLSLGGANYGYTF.